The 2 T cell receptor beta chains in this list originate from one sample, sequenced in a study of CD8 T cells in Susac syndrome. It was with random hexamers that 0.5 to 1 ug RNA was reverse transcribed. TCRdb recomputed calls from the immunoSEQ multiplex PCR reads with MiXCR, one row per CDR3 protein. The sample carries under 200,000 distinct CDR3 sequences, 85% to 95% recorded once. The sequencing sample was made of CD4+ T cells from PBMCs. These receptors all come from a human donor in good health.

CDR3 nucleotide sequence: TGTGCCAGCAGCCCCCCTTCCAGGGCGGTAGAAGGCTACACCTTC. Its protein is CASSPPSRAVEGYTF. The rearrangement uses TRBV7-2 and TRBJ1-2; D may be TRBD1 (5 bases). This CDR3 contains 15 residues. V shed 5 bases and J shed 8 bases, with 21 bases lying between them. Germline CDR1 SGHTA, CDR2 FQGNSA.

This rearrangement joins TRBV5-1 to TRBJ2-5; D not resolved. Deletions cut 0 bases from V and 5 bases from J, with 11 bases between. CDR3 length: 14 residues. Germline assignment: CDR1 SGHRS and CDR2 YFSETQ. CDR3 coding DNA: TGCGCCAGCAGCTTGGGGGCTGTATGGGAGACCCAGTACTTC. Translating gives CASSLGAVWETQYF. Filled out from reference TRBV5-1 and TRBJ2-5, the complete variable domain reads KAGVTQTPRYLIKTRGQQVTLSCSPISGHRSVSWYQQTPGQGLQFLFEYFSETQRNKGNFPGRFSGRQFSNSRSEMNVSTLELGDSALYLCASSLGAVWETQYFGPGTRLLVL.